Reported below is one T cell receptor beta chain. Its target is not known. Here immunoSEQ multiplex PCR was the method, and the copy in TCRdb shows in-frame clones only, minus some. The sample comprises roughly 20,000 clones, around 67% of which are singletons, and roughly 24% rests with the top ten. Each and every patient relapsed after autologous stem cell transplantation, and patients got differing brentuximab vedotin exposure. The record originates from a study of PD-1 blockade in classical Hodgkin lymphoma. Broader study findings: By C4D1, diversity of CD4+ TCRs had risen significantly, whereas that of CD8+ TCRs had not. In newly diagnosed patients, baseline TCR diversity was reportedly below that of healthy donors. When nivolumab was started under 1 year after ASCT, patients were excluded.

This CDR3 region has 13 residues. Germline CDR1 and CDR2: SGHAT and FQNNGV. Trimming cost V 3 bases and J 6 bases, with 10 bases left between them. The chain employs TRBV11-2 and TRBJ2-3; no definite D call. The sequence was obtained from a human donor with classical Hodgkin lymphoma. This specimen was peripheral blood mononuclear cells (PBMCs), taken before the second cycle of nivolumab. The CDR3, as DNA: TGTGCCAGCAGCTTTTTGACCCAGGATACGCAGTATTTT. Its protein is CASSFLTQDTQYF.